Shown below are 9 T cell receptor beta chains from a single sample sequenced in a study of cytomegalovirus exposure and HLA in healthy donors. The PCR contained 60 Vbeta and 13 Jbeta primers. Some clones are missing from TCRdb's copy, which holds only in-frame ones; the method was immunoSEQ multiplex PCR. The top ten hold 0.2% to 0.25% of the sample, which has 200,000 to 250,000 clones, approximately 81% seen once. Sequencing was carried out using PBMCs. These receptors were taken from a girl aged 2 to 10 in good health and CMV-seronegative.

The chain couples TRBV29-1 to TRBJ1-4, with 7 nucleotides matching TRBD1. Germline V gene lookup returns CDR1 SQVTM and CDR2 ANQGSEA. The CDR3 covers 13 residues. Trimming took 7 bases from V and 5 from J; bases not matched to a gene: 7. This CDR3 reads CSAMTGLNEKLFF. In nucleotides, the CDR3 is TGCAGCGCCATGACAGGGCTAAATGAAAAACTGTTTTTT.

The chain combines TRBV11-3 with TRBJ2-7, with TRBD1 matching over 10 bases. In germline, CDR1 is SGHNT, CDR2 YENEEA. The CDR3 has 13 amino acids. J was trimmed by 5 bases and V by 5 bases; bases with no gene match: 3. The CDR3: CASSRQGAHEQYF. The CDR3 DNA reads as TGTGCCAGCAGCCGACAGGGGGCCCACGAGCAGTACTTC.

The chain employs TRBV9 and TRBJ2-7; 10 bases fit TRBD2. The CDR3 runs 15 residues. V shed 8 bases, J shed 4 bases, and the junction held 12 bases outside the gene matches. Germline V lookup: CDR1 SGDLS, CDR2 YYNGEE. The CDR3 sequence is CASSMVAGGSYEQYF. CDR3 sequence (DNA): TGTGCCAGTTCTATGGTAGCGGGGGGTAGTTACGAGCAGTACTTC.

The V gene is TRBV7-8, the J gene TRBJ1-5, with 8 bases matching TRBD1. Germline assignment: CDR1 SGHVS and CDR2 FQNEAQ. V was clipped by 1 base and J by 7 bases; unmatched bases: 9. This CDR3 has 16 amino acids. CDR3 sequence (DNA): TGTGCCAGCAGCTTAGAAGGACAGGGTAACAGGCAGCCCCAGCATTTT. Its protein is CASSLEGQGNRQPQHF.

The J gene is TRBJ2-7, the V gene TRBV19; 10 positions agree with TRBD1. V lost 5 bases and J lost 6; bases outside the gene matches: 16. CDR3 length equals 17 residues. Germline CDR1 LNHDA, CDR2 SQIVND (reference sequence). The CDR3 coding sequence is TGTGCCAGTAGTCCCCGGGGACCGGGACAGGGGCGAAGCGAGCAGTACTTC. This translates into CASSPRGPGQGRSEQYF.

The chain is built from TRBV7-9 and TRBJ2-1; D is ambiguous. In germline, CDR1 is SEHNR, CDR2 FQNEAQ (reference sequence). The CDR3 sequence is 13 residues long. V lost 5 bases and J lost 9, with 14 bases in between. The CDR3 here is CASSPGLRGEQFF. CDR3 nucleotides: TGTGCCAGCAGCCCCGGTCTCCGAGGTGAGCAGTTCTTC.

This chain uses TRBV9 with TRBJ2-7; no clear D gene. Trimming removed 0 bases at V and 4 bases at J, with 5 bases between. The CDR3 covers 12 residues. Germline-derived CDR1 and CDR2 are SGDLS and YYNGEE. CDR3 coding DNA: TGTGCCAGCAGCGTAGTACTGTACGAGCAGTACTTC. This encodes CASSVVLYEQYF. The entire variable domain, with the rest obtained from reference TRBV9 and TRBJ2-7, is as follows: DSGVTQTPKHLITATGQRVTLRCSPRSGDLSVYWYQQSLDQGLQFLIQYYNGEERAKGNILERFSAQQFPDLHSELNLSSLELGDSALYFCASSVVLYEQYFGPGTRLTVT.

Here the CDR3 reads CASSEINEQYF. CDR3 sequence (DNA): TGCGCCAGCAGTGAGATTAACGAGCAGTACTTC. This chain joins TRBV10-2 and TRBJ2-7; D uncertain. The V and J ends lost 2 bases and 5 bases respectively, with 4 bases between them. The CDR3 covers 11 residues. The germline CDR1 and CDR2 sequences are WSHSY and SAAADI.

The rearrangement uses TRBV29-1 and TRBJ1-2, with 8 bases fitting TRBD1. Germline V lookup: CDR1 SQVTM, CDR2 ANQGSEA. CDR3 size: 11 residues. J gave up 6 bases and V 7 bases, and 4 bases lay outside the gene matches. The CDR3 loop reads CSAGGVDGYTF. The CDR3 bases are TGCAGCGCAGGGGGCGTGGATGGCTACACCTTC.